This T cell receptor (beta chain) was obtained from a study of blood T cell repertoires in COVID-19 (dated by TCRdb to the early 2020s). General notes on the study: Collaborator samples came from the United States, Italy and Spain and covered acute and convalescent phases of COVID-19. The prospective study material was composed of cDNA or gDNA derived from T cells, B-cell-depleted T cells, or PBMCs. Deeply sampled blood TCRbeta repertoires from subjects exposed to, actively infected with, or recovered from COVID-19 were included in the dataset. The repertoires were made available in a free public database intended to serve as a resource for research on the immune response to SARS-CoV-2. Samples came from the ongoing ImmuneRACE study (first 160 participants) plus 1,254 subjects from 6 global collaborators. Sample metadata almost always included a de-identified subject ID, COVID-19 status, age in years and sex. HLA class I and class II types, where available, came from metadata supplied by the sample provider rather than from assay-based typing.

CDR1 and CDR2, looked up from the germline V gene, are MGHRA and YSYEKL. The CDR3 runs 15 amino acids, cysteine and phenylalanine included. Just the 45-base CDR3 DNA is kept, in frame starting at base 1. V is cut by 0 bases and J by 0 bases, and the space between the germline ends is 6 bases. The collaborating institutions used their own protocols to collect whole blood in K2EDTA tubes. For TCRbeta analysis, collaborators shipped samples as frozen whole blood, isolated PBMCs, or DNA extracted from either of those sample types. This clone has only one observation. Its antigen is not yet known. Base qualities are not at hand, and no much larger clone is one base apart. Overall results and qualifications from the work: The quantity of clinical and demographic metadata differed by source and by participant and was supplied without curation.

TCRbeta CDR3 regions were amplified from genomic DNA using the immunoSEQ Assay, a bias-controlled multiplex PCR. The paper's data handling went like this. Within the assay, amplification of reference gene primers was used to estimate how many nucleated cells each sample contained. To quantify the absolute abundance of each unique TCRbeta CDR3 rearrangement, sequence reads were collapsed and filtered. For each sample, productive Simpson clonality was calculated by taking the square root of Simpson's diversity index across productive rearrangements. This immuneACCESS table, as held by TCRdb, lists in-frame sequences with V and J called but not all clones. Of the missing ones, under half trace to an unresolved V gene in checked studies; the others have no known cause. That table gives V, J and clone size, and the DNA gave D and trimming. This sample comprises roughly 180,000 clones, 86% of them detected only once. Together, the top ten hold roughly 2.9% of the sample.

The receptor was derived from a young woman with active or convalescent COVID-19. Sample: peripheral blood. This chain joins TRBV4-1 to TRBJ2-1, with the D gene call left open. The sequenced DNA: TGCGCCAGCAGCCAAGATCGGAGCTCCTACAATGAGCAGTTCTTC. It specifies CASSQDRSSYNEQFF.